What follows are 20 T cell receptor beta chains derived from one specimen sequenced in a study of blood T cell repertoires in COVID-19 (dated by TCRdb to 2020 to 2021). Library preparation employed the immunoSEQ multiplex PCR assay. TCRdb retrieved this table from immuneACCESS and kept in-frame rearrangements only. Not all clones are present; in checked studies, unresolved V genes account for under half, and no reason is known for the remainder. The table for this sample lists about 74,000 clones; around 91% of them were counted only once. The top ten clonotypes cover roughly 1% of the sample. Sequenced material: peripheral blood. Source of these receptors: a woman aged 45 to 65 in a cohort sampled during active COVID-19.

The chain is built from TRBV28 and TRBJ2-3; tentatively, D is TRBD1 (6 bases). This CDR3 region has 18 residues. From germline, CDR1 is MDHEN and CDR2 SYDVKM. Trimming took off 3 bases at V and 0 bases at J, with 19 bases between the two ends. The CDR3 loop reads CASSFGPSKGESTDTQYF. As DNA, the CDR3 is TGTGCCAGCAGTTTTGGCCCCTCCAAGGGGGAGAGCACAGATACGCAGTATTTT. Based on the CDR3 plus reference TRBV28 and TRBJ2-3, the full variable domain is DVKVTQSSRYLVKRTGEKVFLECVQDMDHENMFWYRQDPGLGLRLIYFSYDVKMKEKGDIPEGYSVSREKKERFSLILESASTNQTSMYLCASSFGPSKGESTDTQYFGPGTRLTVL.

V is TRBV4-1 and J is TRBJ2-1, with 7 bases fitting TRBD2. CDR1 MGHRA and CDR2 YSYEKL come from the germline V gene. The V gene end was trimmed by 1 base and the J gene end by 3 bases; junction bases not matched to a gene: 3. The CDR3 totals 15 residues. The DNA of the CDR3 is TGCGCCAGCAGCCAAGTGGGAGGGAGCTACAATGAGCAGTTCTTC. As protein: CASSQVGGSYNEQFF.

The chain links TRBV4-2 to TRBJ2-5; 9 bases line up with TRBD2. J was trimmed by 5 bases and V by 3 bases; bases with no gene match: 7. There are 15 residues in the CDR3. CDR1 and CDR2 from the germline V gene are LGHNA and YNFKEQ. The CDR3 DNA sequence: TGTGCCAGCAGCCACAAAGCGGGAGGCGAGGAGACCCAGTACTTC. It is translated as CASSHKAGGEETQYF.

This clone was found once. V is TRBV18 and J is TRBJ2-3; D may be TRBD2 (5 bases). Germline CDR1 is KGHSH and CDR2 is LQKENI. The CDR3 is 14 amino acids. V lost 6 bases and J lost 4, with 14 bases in between. The CDR3 nucleotides read TGTGCCAGCTCGTCACTTGGAGCGGCAGATACGCAGTATTTT. It specifies CASSSLGAADTQYF.

As DNA, the CDR3 is TGTGCCAGCAGCTTACTAGGGGACAGGGCTTTATATGGCTACACCTTC. This encodes CASSLLGDRALYGYTF. This chain links TRBV11-2 with TRBJ1-2; 9 bases map to TRBD1. This CDR3 comprises 16 residues. From germline, CDR1 is SGHAT and CDR2 FQNNGV. V lost 2 bases and J lost 5; bases outside the gene matches: 9. The full variable domain, in which reference TRBV11-2 and TRBJ1-2 provide the parts outside the CDR3, is EAGVAQSPRYKIIEKRQSVAFWCNPISGHATLYWYQQILGQGPKLLIQFQNNGVVDDSQLPKDRFSAERLKGVDSTLKIQPAKLEDSAVYLCASSLLGDRALYGYTFGSGTRLTVV.

The CDR3 region has the DNA TGTGCCAGCAGCCAAGGTCTTACTAGCGGGAGATCGAACACCGGGGAGCTGTTTTTT. Its protein is CASSQGLTSGRSNTGELFF. This chain connects TRBV3-1 (or the pseudogene TRBV3-2) to TRBJ2-2, with TRBD2 matching 11 bases. CDR1 and CDR2 from the germline V gene are LGHDT and YNNKEL (reference sequence). This CDR3 is 19 amino acids long. V lost 1 base and J lost 0; bases outside the gene matches: 7.

J is TRBJ1-4 and V is TRBV27; TRBD1 is a possible D gene (5 bases). Germline values: CDR1 MNHEY, CDR2 SMNVEV (reference sequence). The CDR3 consists of 14 residues. Trimming removed 0 bases at V and 10 bases at J, with 12 bases between. CDR3 protein: CASSLSGGGGKLFF. Here the CDR3 DNA reads TGTGCCAGCAGTTTATCGGGGGGGGGAGGAAAACTGTTTTTT.

V gene TRBV7-7 combines with J gene TRBJ2-5; 8 nucleotides line up with TRBD1. The V gene end was trimmed by 5 bases and the J gene end by 3 bases; junction bases not matched to a gene: 5. The CDR3 runs to 14 residues. In germline, CDR1 is SSHAT, CDR2 FNYEAQ (reference sequence). In nucleotides, the CDR3 is TGTGCCAGCAGCCGGACAGGGACGGAAGAGACCCAGTACTTC. This sequence encodes CASSRTGTEETQYF.

This chain joins TRBV19 and TRBJ1-5; D not certain. The CDR3 contains 12 residues. The V and J ends lost 5 bases and 6 bases respectively, with 8 bases between them. Germline lookup yields CDR1 LNHDA and CDR2 SQIVND (reference sequence). In DNA, the CDR3 is TGTGCCAGTAGTGCCGGGATTCAGCCCCAGCATTTT. This sequence encodes CASSAGIQPQHF.

The V and J genes are TRBV6-1 and TRBJ2-2; 14 positions match TRBD2. The V and J ends lost 3 bases and 6 bases, in that order; junction bases with no gene match: 3. The CDR3 runs 16 residues. Germline loops: CDR1 MNHNS, CDR2 SASEGT. This chain's CDR3 is CASSDRLAGGPGELFF. The CDR3 nucleotides are TGTGCCAGCAGTGACCGACTAGCGGGAGGGCCCGGGGAGCTGTTTTTT.

V is TRBV7-6 and J is TRBJ2-1; 9 positions match TRBD1. Germline lookup yields CDR1 SGHVS and CDR2 FNYEAQ. V dropped 1 base and J dropped 4; count of bases not matched to a gene: 2. This CDR3 region has 15 residues. The CDR3 sequence: CASSLETGGYNEQFF. DNA for the CDR3: TGTGCCAGCAGCTTAGAGACAGGGGGGTACAATGAGCAGTTCTTC.

The gene calls are TRBV25-1 and TRBJ1-5; TRBD1 matches at 8 bases. Germline values: CDR1 MGHDK, CDR2 SYGVNS. The CDR3 is 15 residues long. Germline trimming cut 10 bases from V and 2 bases from J; bases unmatched to any gene: 10. The CDR3 nucleotides read TGTGCCATCCGCCCTTGGACAGGGTGCAATCAGCCCCAGCATTTT. Translating it yields CAIRPWTGCNQPQHF.

The chain employs TRBV16 and TRBJ2-5; 10 nucleotides match TRBD2. This CDR3 spans 20 amino acids. J lost 4 bases, V lost 4 bases, and 21 bases had no gene match. Germline-derived CDR1 and CDR2 are KGHSY and FQNENV. In DNA form, the CDR3 reads TGTGCCAGCAGCCCAACAGGGAAGTCGAATAAACTAGCGGGACGAGAGACCCAGTACTTC. Translated: CASSPTGKSNKLAGRETQYF. Drawing the rest from reference TRBV16 and TRBJ2-5, the complete variable domain is GEEVAQTPKHLVRGEGQKAKLYCAPIKGHSYVFWYQQVLKNEFKFLISFQNENVFDETGMPKERFSAKCLPNSPCSLEIQATKLEDSAVYFCASSPTGKSNKLAGRETQYFGPGTRLLVL.

The chain links TRBV27 to TRBJ2-7, with TRBD2 matching 13 bases. Trimming at V came to 4 bases and at J to 4 bases, leaving 1 base not matched to a gene. CDR1 MNHEY and CDR2 SMNVEV come from the germline V gene (reference sequence). CDR3 size: 14 residues. CDR3 loop: CASSSGLAGYEQYF. In DNA form, the CDR3 reads TGTGCCAGCAGTTCGGGACTAGCGGGATACGAGCAGTACTTC.

V gene TRBV5-5 combines with J gene TRBJ1-1; D gene ambiguous. CDR1 and CDR2 from the germline V gene are SGHKS and YYEKEE (reference sequence). The CDR3 sequence is 15 residues long. The V end lost 0 bases, the J end lost 3 bases, and 12 bases lay between the germline ends. The CDR3 nucleotides read TGTGCCAGCAGCTTGGTAGCTTTACTCGACACTGAAGCTTTCTTT. Its translation: CASSLVALLDTEAFF. Supplemented by reference TRBV5-5 and TRBJ1-1, the full variable domain reads DAGVTQSPTHLIKTRGQQVTLRCSPISGHKSVSWYQQVLGQGPQFIFQYYEKEERGRGNFPDRFSARQFPNYSSELNVNALLLGDSALYLCASSLVALLDTEAFFGQGTRLTVV.

The genes are TRBV19 and TRBJ2-1; no clear D gene. The CDR3 extends over 13 amino acids. V lost 5 bases and J lost 2, with 7 bases in between. CDR1 LNHDA and CDR2 SQIVND come from the germline V gene (reference sequence). The CDR3 DNA is TGTGCCAGTAGTTGGTCGGCCTACAATGAGCAGTTCTTC. Protein sequence: CASSWSAYNEQFF. The full variable domain, rest sourced from reference TRBV19 and TRBJ2-1, is DGGITQSPKYLFRKEGQNVTLSCEQNLNHDAMYWYRQDPGQGLRLIYYSQIVNDFQKGDIAEGYSVSREKKESFPLTVTSAQKNPTAFYLCASSWSAYNEQFFGPGTRLTVL.

V usage is TRBV19 and J usage is TRBJ2-3; D uncertain. V lost 7 bases and J lost 0, with 11 bases in between. The CDR3 contains 14 residues. Germline-derived CDR1 and CDR2 are LNHDA and SQIVND (reference sequence). The CDR3, as DNA: TGTGCCAGTAAAAAGGAGTTTAGCACAGATACGCAGTATTTT. Encoded protein: CASKKEFSTDTQYF.

V usage is TRBV29-1 and J usage is TRBJ1-6; D is uncertain. The germline CDR1 and CDR2 sequences are SQVTM and ANQGSEA. This CDR3 region has 13 residues. V lost 4 bases and J 8 bases, leaving 12 bases between the germline ends. The CDR3 loop is CSVAFRKDSPLHF. CDR3 in DNA: TGCAGCGTTGCGTTCAGAAAAGATTCACCCCTCCACTTT.

The CDR3 sequence: CASSPPGGMKGSPGNEQYF. CDR3 DNA: TGTGCCAGCTCACCACCGGGAGGGATGAAGGGGTCCCCGGGGAACGAGCAGTACTTC. The chain combines TRBV18 with TRBJ2-7; 7 nucleotides align to TRBD2. V shed 0 bases, J shed 5 bases, and the junction held 19 bases outside the gene matches. CDR1 KGHSH and CDR2 LQKENI come from the germline V gene. The CDR3 consists of 19 residues.

The gene calls are TRBV14 and TRBJ1-3; D remains unclear. The CDR3 length is 12 residues. CDR1 SGHDN and CDR2 FVKESK come from the germline V gene. Trimming took 1 base from V and 10 from J, leaving 8 bases between them. CDR3 in DNA: TGTGCCAGCAGCCAAGTAAGGGAGACCATATATTTT. Translated: CASSQVRETIYF.